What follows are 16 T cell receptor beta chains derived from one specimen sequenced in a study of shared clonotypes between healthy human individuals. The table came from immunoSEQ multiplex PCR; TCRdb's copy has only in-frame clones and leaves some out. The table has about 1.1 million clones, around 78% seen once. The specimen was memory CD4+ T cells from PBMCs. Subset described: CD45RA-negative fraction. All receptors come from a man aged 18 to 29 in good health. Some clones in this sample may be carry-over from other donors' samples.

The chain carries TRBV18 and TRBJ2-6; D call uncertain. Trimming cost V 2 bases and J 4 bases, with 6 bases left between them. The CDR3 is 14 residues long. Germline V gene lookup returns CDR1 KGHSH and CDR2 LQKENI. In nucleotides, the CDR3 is TGTGCCAGCTCACCAAGTGGCGGGGCCAACGTCCTGACTTTC. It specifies CASSPSGGANVLTF.

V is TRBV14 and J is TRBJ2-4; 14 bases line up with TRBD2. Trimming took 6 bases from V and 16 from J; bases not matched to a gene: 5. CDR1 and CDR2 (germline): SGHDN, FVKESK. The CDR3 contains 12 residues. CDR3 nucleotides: TGTGCCAGCAGTCCCGGGACTAGCGGGAGATACTTC. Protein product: CASSPGTSGRYF.

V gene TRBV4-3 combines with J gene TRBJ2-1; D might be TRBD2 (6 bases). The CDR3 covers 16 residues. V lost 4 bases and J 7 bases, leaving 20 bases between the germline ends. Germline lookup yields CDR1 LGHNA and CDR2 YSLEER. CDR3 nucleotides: TGCGCCAGCAGCCCCCGAGGCGTGGAGGGGTATAATGAGCAGTTCTTC. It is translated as CASSPRGVEGYNEQFF.

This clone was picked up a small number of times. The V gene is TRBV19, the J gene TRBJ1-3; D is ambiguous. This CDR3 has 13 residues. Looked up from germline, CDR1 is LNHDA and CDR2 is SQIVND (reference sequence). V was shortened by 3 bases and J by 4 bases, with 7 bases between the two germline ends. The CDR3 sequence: CASSIPNGNTIYF. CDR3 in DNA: TGTGCCAGTAGTATTCCTAACGGAAACACCATATATTTT. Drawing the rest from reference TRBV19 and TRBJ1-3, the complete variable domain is DGGITQSPKYLFRKEGQNVTLSCEQNLNHDAMYWYRQDPGQGLRLIYYSQIVNDFQKGDIAEGYSVSREKKESFPLTVTSAQKNPTAFYLCASSIPNGNTIYFGEGSWLTVV.

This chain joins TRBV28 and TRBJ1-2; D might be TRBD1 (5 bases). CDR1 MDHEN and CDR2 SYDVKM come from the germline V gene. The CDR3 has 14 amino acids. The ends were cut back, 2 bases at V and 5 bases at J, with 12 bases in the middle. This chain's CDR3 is CASSLVAGSYGYTF. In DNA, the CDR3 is TGTGCCAGCAGTTTAGTGGCAGGGTCTTATGGCTACACCTTC.

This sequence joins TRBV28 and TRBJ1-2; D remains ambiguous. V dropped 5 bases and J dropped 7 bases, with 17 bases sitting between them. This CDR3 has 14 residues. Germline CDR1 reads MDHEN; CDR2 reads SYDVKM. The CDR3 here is CASSLPPGSSGYTF. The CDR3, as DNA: TGTGCCAGCAGTCTTCCCCCGGGTAGCTCTGGCTACACCTTC.

CDR3 DNA sequence: TGCGCCAGCAGCTTGGGACAGGGTGAACAGCCCCAGCATTTT. This codes for CASSLGQGEQPQHF. The chain joins TRBV5-1 to TRBJ1-5, with TRBD1 matching over 7 bases. With 0 bases clipped from V and 7 bases from J, the junction kept 4 bases outside the gene matches. The length of the CDR3 is 14 residues. The germline gives CDR1 SGHRS, CDR2 YFSETQ.

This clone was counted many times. CDR3 sequence: CASSPGRNTYEQYF. The CDR3 region has the DNA TGTGCCAGCAGCCCGGGACGAAATACCTACGAGCAGTACTTC. V is TRBV11-2 and J is TRBJ2-7; D could derive from TRBD1 or TRBD2 (5 bases each). With 5 bases removed from V and 2 bases from J, the gap between germline ends came to 13 bases. Germline V gene lookup returns CDR1 SGHAT and CDR2 FQNNGV. The CDR3 totals 14 residues.

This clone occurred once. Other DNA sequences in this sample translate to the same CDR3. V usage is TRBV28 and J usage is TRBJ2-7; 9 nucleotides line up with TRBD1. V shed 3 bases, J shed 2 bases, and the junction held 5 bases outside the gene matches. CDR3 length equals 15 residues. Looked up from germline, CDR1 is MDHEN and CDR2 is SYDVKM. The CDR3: CASSLGGTGPYEQYF. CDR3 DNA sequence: TGTGCCAGCAGTTTGGGCGGGACAGGGCCCTACGAGCAGTACTTC.

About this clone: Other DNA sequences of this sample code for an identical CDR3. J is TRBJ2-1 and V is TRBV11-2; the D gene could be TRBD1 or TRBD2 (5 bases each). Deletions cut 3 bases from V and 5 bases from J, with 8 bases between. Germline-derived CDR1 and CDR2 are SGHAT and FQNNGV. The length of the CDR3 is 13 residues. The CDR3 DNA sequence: TGTGCCAGCAGCTTGGGACGGAACAATGAGCAGTTCTTC. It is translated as CASSLGRNNEQFF.

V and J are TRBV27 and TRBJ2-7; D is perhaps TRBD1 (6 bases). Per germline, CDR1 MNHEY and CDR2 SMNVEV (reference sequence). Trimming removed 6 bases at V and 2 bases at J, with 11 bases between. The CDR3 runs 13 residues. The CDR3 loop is CASRNRVTYEQYF. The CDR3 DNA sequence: TGTGCCAGCAGGAACAGGGTTACCTACGAGCAGTACTTC.

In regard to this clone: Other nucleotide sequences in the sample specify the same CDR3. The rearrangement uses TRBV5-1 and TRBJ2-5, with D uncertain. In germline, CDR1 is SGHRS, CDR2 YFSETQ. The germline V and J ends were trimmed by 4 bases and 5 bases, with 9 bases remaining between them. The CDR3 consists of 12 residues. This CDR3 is CASSLVGETQYF. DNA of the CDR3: TGCGCCAGCAGCCTGGTTGGGGAGACCCAGTACTTC.

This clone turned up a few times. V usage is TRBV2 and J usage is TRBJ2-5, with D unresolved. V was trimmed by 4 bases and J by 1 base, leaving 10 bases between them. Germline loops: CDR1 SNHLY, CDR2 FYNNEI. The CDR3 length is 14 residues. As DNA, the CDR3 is TGTGCCAGCAGTGTGGGTAGTGCCCAAGAGACCCAGTACTTC. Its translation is CASSVGSAQETQYF.

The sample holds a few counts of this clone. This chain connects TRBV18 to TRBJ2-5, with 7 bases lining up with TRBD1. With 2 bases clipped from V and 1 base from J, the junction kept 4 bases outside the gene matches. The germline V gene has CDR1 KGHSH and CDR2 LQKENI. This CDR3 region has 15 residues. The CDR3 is CASSPTGAVQETQYF. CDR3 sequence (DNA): TGTGCCAGCTCACCAACAGGGGCGGTCCAAGAGACCCAGTACTTC.

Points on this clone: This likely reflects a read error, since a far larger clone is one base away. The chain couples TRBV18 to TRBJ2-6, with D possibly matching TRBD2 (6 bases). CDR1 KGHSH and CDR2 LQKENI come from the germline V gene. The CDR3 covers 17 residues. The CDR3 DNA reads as TGTGTCAGCTCTAGCCTAGGAGGGACCTCTGGGGCCAACGTCCTGACTTTC. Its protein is CVSSSLGGTSGANVLTF.

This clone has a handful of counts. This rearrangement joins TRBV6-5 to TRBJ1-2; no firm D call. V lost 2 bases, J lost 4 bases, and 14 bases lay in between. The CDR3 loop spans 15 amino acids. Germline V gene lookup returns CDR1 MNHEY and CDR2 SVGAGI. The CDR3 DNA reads TGTGCCAGCAGTTACAGGGATCGGGGAGTCTATGGCTACACCTTC. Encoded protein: CASSYRDRGVYGYTF.